The 27 T cell receptor beta chains below all came from one sample that was sequenced in a study of control samples from healthy donors and cancer patients. TCRdb keeps only in-frame clones here, not all; method: immunoSEQ multiplex PCR. The repertoire holds 40,000 to 60,000 clones, with 70% to 90% as singletons. The sequencing sample was made of PBMCs. These receptors came from a woman between 45 and 60 years old with lung cancer.

This clone was counted between two and nine times. The chain is built from TRBV12-3 or TRBV12-4 and TRBJ2-7, with D perhaps assigned TRBD1 or TRBD2 (5 bases each). The CDR3 runs to 13 residues. Trimming pared 7 bases from V and 6 bases from J, leaving 16 bases between. This CDR3 reads CASTAQGGGEQYF. In DNA form, the CDR3 reads TGTGCCAGCACTGCGCAGGGTGGGGGCGAGCAGTACTTC.

The V call is TRBV5-1, the J call TRBJ1-2; TRBD1 aligns across 7 bases. The CDR3 has 15 amino acids. CDR1 is SGHRS and CDR2 is YFSETQ in the germline V gene. With 0 bases clipped from V and 6 bases from J, the junction kept 8 bases outside the gene matches. The CDR3 is CASSLGSAGGNGYTF. The CDR3 DNA reads TGCGCCAGCAGCTTGGGATCTGCAGGGGGAAATGGCTACACCTTC.

The rearrangement links TRBV7-6 to TRBJ1-3; D is perhaps TRBD1 (5 bases). V was trimmed by 0 bases and J by 1 base, leaving 10 bases between them. The germline CDR1 and CDR2 sequences are SGHVS and FNYEAQ. The CDR3 is 16 residues long. The CDR3: CASSLAGGASGNTIYF. DNA of the CDR3: TGTGCCAGCAGCTTAGCCGGGGGTGCGTCTGGAAACACCATATATTTT.

The J gene is TRBJ1-5, the V gene TRBV7-2; 9 nucleotides align to TRBD1. This CDR3 has 15 residues. The junction had 3 bases not matched to a gene; V was cut back by 4 bases and J by 2 bases. Germline V gene data show CDR1 as SGHTA and CDR2 as FQGNSA. CDR3: CASSSQGAGNQPQHF. Here the CDR3 DNA reads TGTGCCAGCAGCTCACAGGGGGCCGGCAATCAGCCCCAGCATTTT.

Only one count was recorded for this clone. The chain carries TRBV5-6 and TRBJ2-7; 8 bases match TRBD1. Germline CDR1 reads SGHDT; CDR2 reads YYEEEE. J was trimmed by 5 bases and V by 5 bases; bases with no gene match: 12. CDR3 length: 15 amino acids. The CDR3 DNA is TGTGCCAGCAGTAGGGCGGACAGGGCTTCGGACGAGCAGTACTTC. Translated: CASSRADRASDEQYF.

The CDR3 DNA follows: TGTGCCAGCAGCCAAGAGGGGGTAGGGTACAGGACTGAAGCTTTCTTT. Amino acid sequence: CASSQEGVGYRTEAFF. V usage is TRBV3-1 (or the pseudogene TRBV3-2) and J usage is TRBJ1-1, with a weak D call TRBD1 (5 bases). Trimming cost V 0 bases and J 5 bases, with 16 bases left between them. This CDR3 contains 16 residues. Germline lookup yields CDR1 LGHDT and CDR2 YNNKEL (reference sequence).

V is TRBV4-1 and J is TRBJ2-2; D remains unclear. V was shortened by 2 bases and J by 6 bases, with 16 bases between the two germline ends. Germline V CDR1 and CDR2: MGHRA, YSYEKL. The CDR3 spans 16 residues. CDR3 DNA sequence: TGCGCCAGCAGCCAAATCGACATGGGATTCGCCGGGGAGCTGTTTTTT. This sequence encodes CASSQIDMGFAGELFF.

This rearrangement joins TRBV24-1 to TRBJ2-1; unclear D gene. There are 14 residues in the CDR3. V lost 1 base, J lost 1 base, and 4 bases lay in between. CDR1 and CDR2 from the germline V gene are KGHDR and SFDVKD. The CDR3 DNA is TGTGCCACCAGTGATTTCGGGTCCTACAATGAGCAGTTCTTC. It translates to CATSDFGSYNEQFF.

The V gene is TRBV18, the J gene TRBJ1-1; the D gene is possibly TRBD1 (6 bases). Germline V gene sequence: CDR1 KGHSH, CDR2 LQKENI. V lost 3 bases and J 3 bases, leaving 11 bases between the germline ends. This CDR3 is built from 14 residues. CDR3 bases: TGTGCCAGCTCACCCCAGCACAGGGACACTGAAGCTTTCTTT. Translating it yields CASSPQHRDTEAFF.

The chain is built from TRBV7-9 and TRBJ1-1; D not certain. The CDR3 is 13 amino acids. V was shortened by 5 bases and J by 0 bases, with 7 bases between the two germline ends. Germline loops: CDR1 SEHNR, CDR2 FQNEAQ (reference sequence). The CDR3 bases are TGTGCCAGCAGCAAGGAGATGAACACTGAAGCTTTCTTT. This gives the protein CASSKEMNTEAFF. Based on the CDR3 plus reference TRBV7-9 and TRBJ1-1, the full variable domain is DTGVSQNPRHKITKRGQNVTFRCDPISEHNRLYWYRQTLGQGPEFLTYFQNEAQLEKSRLLSDRFSAERPKGSFSTLEIQRTEQGDSAMYLCASSKEMNTEAFFGQGTRLTVV.

V is TRBV10-3 and J is TRBJ2-7, with TRBD1 identical over 10 bases. The trim removed 10 bases at V and 4 bases at J, leaving 4 bases unmatched. Germline assignment: CDR1 ENHRY and CDR2 SYGVKD. The CDR3 is made up of 12 amino acids. This CDR3 is CATGTGEYEQYF. DNA of the CDR3: TGTGCCACCGGGACAGGGGAATACGAGCAGTACTTC.

This sequence joins TRBV4-3 and TRBJ1-3; no clear D. Between the trimmed V and J ends, which lost 4 bases and 0 bases, there was a span of 4 bases. Germline-derived CDR1 and CDR2 are LGHNA and YSLEER. The CDR3 loop spans 13 amino acids. CDR3 loop: CASSLISGNTIYF. CDR3 nucleotides: TGCGCCAGCAGCCTAATCTCTGGAAACACCATATATTTT.

This clone was seen only a few times. The chain employs TRBV7-9 and TRBJ1-2; 7 bases map to TRBD1. J was trimmed by 6 bases and V by 5 bases; bases with no gene match: 3. CDR1 is SEHNR, CDR2 FQNEAQ, per germline (reference sequence). CDR3 length: 12 residues. CDR3 amino acids: CASSDRVDGYTF. Here the CDR3 DNA reads TGTGCCAGCAGCGACAGGGTGGATGGCTACACCTTC.

The table lists this clone with a few counts. The V gene is TRBV5-1, the J gene TRBJ1-4; tentative D call: TRBD1 (5 bases). The germline CDR1 and CDR2 sequences are SGHRS and YFSETQ. This CDR3 has 15 amino acids. The V end lost 4 bases, the J end lost 5 bases, and 15 bases lay between the germline ends. The CDR3 spells CASSPAGPRNEKLFF. CDR3 in DNA: TGCGCCAGCAGCCCGGCGGGACCCCGGAATGAAAAACTGTTTTTT.

The chain recombines TRBV5-5 with TRBJ2-6, with D uncertain. CDR3 length equals 16 residues. CDR1 is SGHKS, CDR2 YYEKEE, per germline (reference sequence). Trimming pared 1 base from V and 0 bases from J, leaving 8 bases between. In DNA, the CDR3 is TGTGCCAGCAGCTTGTTGGCGGACTCTGGGGCCAACGTCCTGACTTTC. This encodes CASSLLADSGANVLTF.

The V and J genes are TRBV28 and TRBJ2-6, with D possibly TRBD2 on 5 matching bases. The CDR3 has 14 residues. The V gene lost 10 bases and the J gene lost 4 bases, with 14 bases spanning the gap. From germline, CDR1 is MDHEN and CDR2 SYDVKM. Here the CDR3 reads CATRRGSGANVLTF. DNA for the CDR3: TGTGCCACCCGACGAGGGTCCGGGGCCAACGTCCTGACTTTC. The full variable domain, completed using reference TRBV28 and TRBJ2-6, is DVKVTQSSRYLVKRTGEKVFLECVQDMDHENMFWYRQDPGLGLRLIYFSYDVKMKEKGDIPEGYSVSREKKERFSLILESASTNQTSMYLCATRRGSGANVLTFGAGSRLTVL.

The chain combines TRBV12-2 with TRBJ2-2; TRBD1 is taken as the D call from the table, unchecked against the DNA. TRBV12-2 corresponds to a pseudogene. There are 17 residues in the CDR3. CDR3 in amino acids: CASRLAGCTGHTGELFF. The DNA for the CDR3 is TGTGCAAGTCGCTTAGCGGGTTGTACAGGACACACCGGGGAGCTGTTTTTT.

The chain links TRBV6-5 to TRBJ1-5; 9 bases line up with TRBD1. Germline V lookup: CDR1 MNHEY, CDR2 SVGAGI. The CDR3 is made up of 13 amino acids. V gave up 11 bases and J gave up 1 base; unmatched junction bases: 3. CDR3 loop: CAGGQGSNQPQHF. CDR3 DNA sequence: TGTGCCGGGGGACAGGGAAGCAATCAGCCCCAGCATTTT.

V gene TRBV13 combines with J gene TRBJ2-2; 7 nucleotides agree with TRBD1. The CDR3 has 16 residues. Trimming removed 1 base from V and 7 bases from J; junction bases left unmatched: 9. Germline V gives CDR1 PRHDT, CDR2 FYEKMQ (reference sequence). Written as DNA, the CDR3 is TGTGCCAGCAGCTTAGAACCAAGGGGGCTCGGCGGGGAGCTGTTTTTT. It translates to CASSLEPRGLGGELFF.

This clone was observed once. The chain combines TRBV14 with TRBJ1-1; D uncertain. Germline loops: CDR1 SGHDN, CDR2 FVKESK. The CDR3 contains 14 residues. Trimming cost V 6 bases and J 1 base, with 12 bases left between them. The CDR3 DNA sequence: TGTGCCAGCAGACGTGATACGGCGAACACTGAAGCTTTCTTT. Amino acids: CASRRDTANTEAFF.

V and J are TRBV4-2 and TRBJ2-5; 7 bases align to TRBD2. Trimming took 1 base from V and 2 from J; bases not matched to a gene: 1. The CDR3 sequence is 14 residues long. Looked up from germline, CDR1 is LGHNA and CDR2 is YNFKEQ. In DNA, the CDR3 is TGTGCCAGCAGCCAAGGGGGGGGGCAAGAGACCCAGTACTTC. This translates into CASSQGGGQETQYF.

The chain uses TRBV25-1 and TRBJ1-1, with a tentative D call TRBD1 (5 bases). The germline V gene encodes CDR1 MGHDK and CDR2 SYGVNS. The CDR3 extends over 14 amino acids. V lost 7 bases and J lost 3, with 15 bases in between. The CDR3 spells CASTLSSGHTEAFF. Here the CDR3 DNA reads TGTGCCAGCACCCTGTCTTCGGGGCACACTGAAGCTTTCTTT.

This clone has a handful of counts. The V gene is TRBV5-4, the J gene TRBJ1-1, with 9 nucleotides matching TRBD1. CDR1 and CDR2 (germline): SGHNT, YYREEE (reference sequence). After removal of 6 bases from V and 1 base from J, the junction contained 7 bases not matched to a gene. This CDR3 spans 15 amino acids. The CDR3 spells CASIPDRGSNTEAFF. In DNA, the CDR3 is TGTGCCAGCATCCCGGACAGGGGCTCGAACACTGAAGCTTTCTTT.

The V call is TRBV27, the J call TRBJ1-2; 7 nucleotides agree with TRBD1. V lost 5 bases to trimming and J lost 4 bases; unmatched junction nucleotides: 10. The CDR3 runs to 15 residues. Germline values: CDR1 MNHEY, CDR2 SMNVEV (reference sequence). CDR3 sequence reads: CASSPGTALFYGYTF. CDR3 nucleotides: TGTGCCAGCAGTCCCGGGACAGCCCTATTCTATGGCTACACCTTC.

J is TRBJ1-5 and V is TRBV19; D gene ambiguous. This CDR3 has 11 residues. Germline lookup yields CDR1 LNHDA and CDR2 SQIVND (reference sequence). V was cut by 7 bases and J by 7 bases, with 8 bases left in between. DNA of the CDR3: TGTGCCAGTAAGTCGGGCCAGCCCCAGCATTTT. The encoded protein is CASKSGQPQHF.

The chain recombines TRBV11-1 with TRBJ1-1; D uncertain. CDR1 and CDR2 from the germline V gene are SGHAT and FQDESV (reference sequence). The CDR3 covers 13 residues. Trimming shortened V by 5 bases and J by 0 bases, and 7 bases separated the two germline ends. The CDR3 nucleotides are TGTGCCAGCAGCGCTCACATGAACACTGAAGCTTTCTTT. Residues: CASSAHMNTEAFF. Using reference TRBV11-1 and TRBJ1-1 for the parts outside the CDR3, the full variable domain is EAEVAQSPRYKITEKSQAVAFWCDPISGHATLYWYRQILGQGPELLVQFQDESVVDDSQLPKDRFSAERLKGVDSTLKIQPAELGDSAMYLCASSAHMNTEAFFGQGTRLTVV.

The chain combines TRBV5-1 with TRBJ2-3; 12 positions agree with TRBD2. Germline loops: CDR1 SGHRS, CDR2 YFSETQ. The CDR3 consists of 14 residues. V shed 4 bases, J shed 6 bases, and the junction held 3 bases outside the gene matches. The CDR3 sequence is CASSPGTSGDTQYF. The CDR3 DNA reads TGCGCCAGCAGCCCCGGGACTAGCGGGGATACGCAGTATTTT.